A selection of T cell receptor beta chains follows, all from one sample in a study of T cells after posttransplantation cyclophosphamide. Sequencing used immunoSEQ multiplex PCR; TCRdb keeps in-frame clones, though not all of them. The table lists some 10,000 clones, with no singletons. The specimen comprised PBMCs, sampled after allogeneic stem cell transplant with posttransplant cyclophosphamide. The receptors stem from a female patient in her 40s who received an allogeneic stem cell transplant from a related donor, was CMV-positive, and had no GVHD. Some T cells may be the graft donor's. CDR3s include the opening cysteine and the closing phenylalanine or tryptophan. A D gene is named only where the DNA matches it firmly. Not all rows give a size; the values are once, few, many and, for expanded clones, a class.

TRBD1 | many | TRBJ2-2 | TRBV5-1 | TGCGCCAGCAGCCTAGGGACAGGGGGCGCAAGCGGGGAGCTGTTTTTT | CASSLGTGGASGELFF
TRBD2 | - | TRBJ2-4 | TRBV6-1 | TGTGCCAGCAGTGGGGTCGGGGGGGTCCTAGCCAAAAACATTCAGTACTTC | CASSGVGGVLAKNIQYF
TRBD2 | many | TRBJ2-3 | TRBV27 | TGTGCCAGGGGAAAGGAGCGGGGGACTGGACCCACAGATACGCAGTATTTT | CARGKERGTGPTDTQYF
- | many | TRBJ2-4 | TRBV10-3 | TGTGCCATCAGTGAGTCGTTAGGGGGATCGTCCAAAAACATTCAGTACTTC | CAISESLGGSSKNIQYF
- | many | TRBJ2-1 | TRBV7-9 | TGTGCCAGCAGCTTATGGCTGAGGAATGAGCAGTTCTTC | CASSLWLRNEQFF
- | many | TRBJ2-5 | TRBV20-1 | TGCAGTGCGAGACTTTTAGAGACCCAGTACTTC | CSARLLETQYF
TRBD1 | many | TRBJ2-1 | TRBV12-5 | TGTGCTAGTGGTTTGGTCCTGGACAGGGGGAGGGTCAATGAGCAGTTCTTC | CASGLVLDRGRVNEQFF
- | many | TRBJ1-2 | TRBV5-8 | TGTGCCAGCAGCTTGAGGACACACACCAACTATGGCTACACCTTC | CASSLRTHTNYGYTF
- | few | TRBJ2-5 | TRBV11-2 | TGTGCCAGCAGCTTAGGTGACAGGTTCCAAGAGACCCAGTACTTC | CASSLGDRFQETQYF
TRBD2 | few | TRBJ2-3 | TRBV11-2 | TGTGCCAGCAGCTTTCGTCCGGGCGGGAGTGGTGATACGCAGTATTTT | CASSFRPGGSGDTQYF
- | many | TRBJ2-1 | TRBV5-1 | TGCGCCAGCTCCTCCACGGACTGGACCAATGAGCAGTTCTTC | CASSSTDWTNEQFF
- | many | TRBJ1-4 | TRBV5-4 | TGTGCCAGCAGCCTCATGAGGAACGAAAAACTGTTTTTT | CASSLMRNEKLFF
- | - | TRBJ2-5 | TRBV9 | TGTGCCAGCAGCGTAGACCAGACCCGGGGAGAGACCCAGTACTTC | CASSVDQTRGETQYF
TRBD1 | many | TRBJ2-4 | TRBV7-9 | TGTGCCAGCAGCTTAGGGACAGGGTTGGGCCTAGCCAAAAACATTCAGTACTTC | CASSLGTGLGLAKNIQYF